This TCR beta chain was captured by sequencing in a study of quantifying T cell responses using KT2 cells. Looking at the study overall: Reverse transcription used primers in the TCR alpha and beta constant regions. Estimated efficiency of the T4 ligation step was above 8.5% under optimum conditions.

This clonotype was counted many times. The antigen remains undetermined. General study results and limits: Input KT2 cell number predicted KT2 alpha and beta sequence counts linearly over several orders of magnitude.

Each cDNA got a UMI-containing oligo ligated at its 3' end. First-round PCR used around 4 cycles and beta primers RC1.1 and RC1.2 covering TRBC1 and TRBC2. Starting with the second PCR, alpha and beta TCR chains went through separate processing. One entry per CDR3 protein, called by TCRdb with MiXCR from the UMI-ligation and nested PCR reads. Of 31,000 or so distinct CDR3 sequences in the sample, 9% to 12% were seen once. CDR3 length: 15 residues. Trimming took 0 bases from V and 1 from J, leaving 9 bases between them. The source is a human donor. The source material was PBMCs spiked with cells of the T cell clone KT2. The V and J genes are TRBV23-1 and TRBJ2-5; possible D gene TRBD2, 5 bases. TRBV23-1 is filed as an ORF, its function uncertain. The CDR3 here is CASSQSERFQETQYF. The CDR3 DNA reads TGCGCCAGCAGTCAATCCGAGCGGTTCCAAGAGACCCAGTACTTC.